The sequence of this T cell receptor (beta chain) was determined in a study of blood T cell repertoires in COVID-19. This clone was observed a handful of times. Data came from immunoSEQ multiplex PCR; TCRdb stores just in-frame clones and leaves some out. In the table there are around 300,000 clones, approximately 88% of which are singletons. The V gene's germline CDR1 is MNHNS and CDR2 SASEGT. The CDR3 spans 13 residues. Trimming took off 3 bases at V and 6 bases at J, with 11 bases between the two ends. The receptor was derived from a woman aged 45-60 years with active or convalescent COVID-19. The rearrangement uses TRBV6-1 and TRBJ1-2, with TRBD1 as a possible D gene (5 bases). The sample was peripheral blood. The CDR3 here is CASSDRGAHGYTF. CDR3 nucleotides: TGTGCCAGCAGTGACCGTGGGGCGCATGGCTACACCTTC.